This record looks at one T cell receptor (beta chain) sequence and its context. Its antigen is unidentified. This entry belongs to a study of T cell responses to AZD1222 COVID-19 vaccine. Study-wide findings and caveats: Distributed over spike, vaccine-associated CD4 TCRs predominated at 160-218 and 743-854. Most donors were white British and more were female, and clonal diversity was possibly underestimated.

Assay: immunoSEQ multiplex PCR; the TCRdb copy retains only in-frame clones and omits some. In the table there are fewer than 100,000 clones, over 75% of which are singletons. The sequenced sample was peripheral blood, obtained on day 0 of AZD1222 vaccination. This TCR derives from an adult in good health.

CDR3 amino acids: CASSPRPTGELFF. In DNA form, the CDR3 reads TGTGCCAGCTCACCACGTCCCACCGGGGAGCTGTTTTTT. The chain has TRBV18 and TRBJ2-2; D unresolved. Per germline, CDR1 KGHSH and CDR2 LQKENI. The CDR3 covers 13 residues. The ends were cut back, 1 base at V and 4 bases at J, with 4 bases in the middle.